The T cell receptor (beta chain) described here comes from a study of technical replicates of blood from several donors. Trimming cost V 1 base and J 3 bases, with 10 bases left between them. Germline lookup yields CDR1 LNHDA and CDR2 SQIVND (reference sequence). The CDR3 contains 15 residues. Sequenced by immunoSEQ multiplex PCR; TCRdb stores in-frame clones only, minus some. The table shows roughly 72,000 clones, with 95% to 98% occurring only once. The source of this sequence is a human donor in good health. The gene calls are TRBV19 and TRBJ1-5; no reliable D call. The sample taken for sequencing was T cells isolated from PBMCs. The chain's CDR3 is CASSIGRSNNQPQHF. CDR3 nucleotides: TGTGCCAGTAGTATAGGGAGGAGTAACAATCAGCCCCAGCATTTT.